This TCR beta chain was recovered during a study of tumor-infiltrating lymphocytes in localized non-small cell lung cancer. Study summary: Tumor tissue and non-adjacent uninvolved lung came from each patient. Study outcomes and limitations: TCR sequencing covered a subset of patients with enough tissue. Tumors had more T cell infiltration than uninvolved lung, per TCRbeta sequencing and CD3 counts.

TCRdb's table, derived via immunoSEQ multiplex PCR, lists solely in-frame clones and lacks some. The sample lists about 2,700 clones; about 62% were seen once. The CDR3 has 14 amino acids. CDR1 and CDR2 (germline): MNHEY, SVGAGI. Trimming shortened V by 0 bases and J by 4 bases, and 9 bases separated the two germline ends. In its sample, this clone was seen a few times. Its target is unknown. J is TRBJ1-2 and V is TRBV6-5, with D maybe TRBD1 (5 bases). The clonotype was recovered from a human donor with non-small cell lung cancer. Sequencing was performed on uninvolved lung tissue not adjacent to the tumor. In DNA, the CDR3 is TGTGCCAGCAGTTACTCGGACACCTCCTATGGCTACACCTTC. Its translation is CASSYSDTSYGYTF.